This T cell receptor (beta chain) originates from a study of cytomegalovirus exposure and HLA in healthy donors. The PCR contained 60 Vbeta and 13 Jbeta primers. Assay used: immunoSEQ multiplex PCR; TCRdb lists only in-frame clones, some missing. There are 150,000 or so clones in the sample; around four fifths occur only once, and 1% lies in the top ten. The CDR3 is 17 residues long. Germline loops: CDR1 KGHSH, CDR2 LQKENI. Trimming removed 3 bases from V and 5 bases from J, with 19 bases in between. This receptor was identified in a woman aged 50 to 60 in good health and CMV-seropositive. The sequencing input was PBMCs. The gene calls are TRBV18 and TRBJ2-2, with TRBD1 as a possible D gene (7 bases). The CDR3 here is CASSPPIATGRTGELFF. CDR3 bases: TGTGCCAGCTCACCCCCCATCGCGACAGGGAGGACCGGGGAGCTGTTTTTT. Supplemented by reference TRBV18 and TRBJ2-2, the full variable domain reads NAGVMQNPRHLVRRRGQEARLRCSPMKGHSHVYWYRQLPEEGLKFMVYLQKENIIDESGMPKERFSAEFPKEGPSILRIQQVVRGDSAAYFCASSPPIATGRTGELFFGEGSRLTVL.